This T cell receptor (beta chain) was found in a study of human T cells and chemical hapten exposure. The CDR3 runs to 15 residues. Looked up from germline, CDR1 is LNHDA and CDR2 is SQIVND (reference sequence). Losses at the gene ends were 7 bases for V and 3 bases for J; bases not matched to a gene: 7. This clonotype was detected many times. TCRdb passed the RACE reads through MiXCR, listing each CDR3 protein once. The sample consists of 35,000 to 45,000 distinct CDR3 sequences, roughly 12% of them appearing once. As to time point: pre-sensitization, week 0. Treatment denoted: therapeutic diphenylcyclopropenone sensitization with weekly scalp DPC. The study extracted total RNA from unfractionated whole blood.

The sequences come from whole blood, collected in connection with sensitization to the hapten diphenylcyclopropenone (DPC). The source is a woman in her thirties or forties with alopecia areata. Some clones in this sample may be carry-over from other donors' samples. The J gene is TRBJ1-2, the V gene TRBV19; TRBD1 matches 11 bases. The CDR3 protein is CASTMGTGGYYGYTF. In nucleotides, the CDR3 is TGTGCCAGTACCATGGGGACAGGGGGGTACTATGGCTACACCTTC. Looking up the rest from reference TRBV19 and TRBJ1-2 gives the full variable domain: DGGITQSPKYLFRKEGQNVTLSCEQNLNHDAMYWYRQDPGQGLRLIYYSQIVNDFQKGDIAEGYSVSREKKESFPLTVTSAQKNPTAFYLCASTMGTGGYYGYTFGSGTRLTVV.